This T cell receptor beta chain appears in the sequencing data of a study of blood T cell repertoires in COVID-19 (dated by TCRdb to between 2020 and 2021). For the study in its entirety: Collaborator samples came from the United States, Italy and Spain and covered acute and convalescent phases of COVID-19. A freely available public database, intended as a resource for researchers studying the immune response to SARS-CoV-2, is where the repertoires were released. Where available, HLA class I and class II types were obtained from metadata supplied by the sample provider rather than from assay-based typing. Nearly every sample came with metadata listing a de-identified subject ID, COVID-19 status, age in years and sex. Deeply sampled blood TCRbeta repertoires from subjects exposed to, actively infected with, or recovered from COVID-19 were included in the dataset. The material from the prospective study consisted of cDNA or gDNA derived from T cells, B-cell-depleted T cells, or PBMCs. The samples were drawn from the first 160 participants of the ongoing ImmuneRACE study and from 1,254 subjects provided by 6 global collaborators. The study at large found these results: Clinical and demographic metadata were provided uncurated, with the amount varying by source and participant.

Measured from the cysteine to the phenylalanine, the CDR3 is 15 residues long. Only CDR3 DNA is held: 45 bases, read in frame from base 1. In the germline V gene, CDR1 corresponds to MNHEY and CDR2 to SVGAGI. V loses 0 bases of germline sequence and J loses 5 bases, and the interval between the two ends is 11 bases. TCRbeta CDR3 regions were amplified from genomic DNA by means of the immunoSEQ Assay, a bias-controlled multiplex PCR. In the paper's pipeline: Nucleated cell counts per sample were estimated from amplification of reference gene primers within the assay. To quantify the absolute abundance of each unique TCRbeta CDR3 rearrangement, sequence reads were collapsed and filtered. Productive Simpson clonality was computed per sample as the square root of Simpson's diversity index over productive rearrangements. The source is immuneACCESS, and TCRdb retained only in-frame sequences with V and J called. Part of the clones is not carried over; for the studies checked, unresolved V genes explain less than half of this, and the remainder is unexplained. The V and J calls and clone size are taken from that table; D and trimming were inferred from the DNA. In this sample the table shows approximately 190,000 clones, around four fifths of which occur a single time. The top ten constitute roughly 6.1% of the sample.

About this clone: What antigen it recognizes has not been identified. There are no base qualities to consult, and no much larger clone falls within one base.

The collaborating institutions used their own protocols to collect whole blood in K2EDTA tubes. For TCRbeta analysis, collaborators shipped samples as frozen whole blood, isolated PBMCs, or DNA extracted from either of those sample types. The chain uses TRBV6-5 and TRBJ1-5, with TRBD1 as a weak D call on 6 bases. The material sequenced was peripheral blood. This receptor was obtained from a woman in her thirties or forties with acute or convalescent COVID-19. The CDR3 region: CASSYSLQGDQPQHF. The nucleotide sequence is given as TGTGCCAGCAGTTACTCGTTACAGGGAGATCAGCCCCAGCATTTT.